Listed here is a single T cell receptor beta chain. Clones were read by immunoSEQ multiplex PCR, and TCRdb kept only the in-frame ones, dropping some. The sample holds some 300,000 clones, approximately 86% seen once. The data belong to a study of blood T cell repertoires in COVID-19. Per germline, CDR1 SGHRS and CDR2 YFSETQ. The V segment lost 6 bases and the J segment 3 bases; nucleotides outside the gene matches: 8. This CDR3 spans 15 amino acids. The sequenced sample consisted of peripheral blood. The sequence derives from a man aged 65 to 85 with acute or convalescent COVID-19. The chain carries TRBV5-1 and TRBJ2-3, with TRBD2 matching over 9 bases. CDR3 DNA: TGCGCCAGCAATAGCGGGAGTGGGGTTACAGATACGCAGTATTTT. It is translated as CASNSGSGVTDTQYF.